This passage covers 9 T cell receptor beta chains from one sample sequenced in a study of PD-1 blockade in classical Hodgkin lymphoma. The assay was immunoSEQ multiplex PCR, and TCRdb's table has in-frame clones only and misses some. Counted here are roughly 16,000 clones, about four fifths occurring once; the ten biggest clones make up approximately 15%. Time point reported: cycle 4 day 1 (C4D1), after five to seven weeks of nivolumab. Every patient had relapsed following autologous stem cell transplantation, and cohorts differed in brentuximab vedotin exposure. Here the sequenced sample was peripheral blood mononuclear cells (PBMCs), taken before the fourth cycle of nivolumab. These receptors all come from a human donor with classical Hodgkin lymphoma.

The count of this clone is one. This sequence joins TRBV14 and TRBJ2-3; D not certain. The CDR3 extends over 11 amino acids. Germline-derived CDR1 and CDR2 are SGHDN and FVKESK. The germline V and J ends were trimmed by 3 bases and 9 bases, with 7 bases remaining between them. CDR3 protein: CASSQVDTQYF. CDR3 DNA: TGTGCCAGCAGCCAGGTGGACACGCAGTATTTT.

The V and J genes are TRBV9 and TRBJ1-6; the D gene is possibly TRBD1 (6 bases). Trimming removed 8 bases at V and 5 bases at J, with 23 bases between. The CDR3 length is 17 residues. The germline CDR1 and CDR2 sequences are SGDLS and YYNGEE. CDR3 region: CARPPIRGGYNNSPLHF. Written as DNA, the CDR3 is TGTGCCAGACCCCCGATTAGGGGGGGGTACAATAATTCACCCCTCCACTTT.

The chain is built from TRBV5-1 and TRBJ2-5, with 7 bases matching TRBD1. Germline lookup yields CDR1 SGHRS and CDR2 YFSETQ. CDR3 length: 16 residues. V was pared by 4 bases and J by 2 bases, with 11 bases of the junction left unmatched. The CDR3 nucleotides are TGCGCCAGCAGCGGGAGCCCCGGGACAGCACAAGAGACCCAGTACTTC. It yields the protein CASSGSPGTAQETQYF.

The CDR3 sequence is CASSGSDSYEQYF. The CDR3 DNA is TGTGCCAGCAGCGGAAGCGACTCCTACGAGCAGTACTTC. The chain links TRBV9 to TRBJ2-7, with D unclear. V was cut by 3 bases and J by 0 bases, with 7 bases left in between. The germline V gene has CDR1 SGDLS and CDR2 YYNGEE. The CDR3 runs to 13 residues.

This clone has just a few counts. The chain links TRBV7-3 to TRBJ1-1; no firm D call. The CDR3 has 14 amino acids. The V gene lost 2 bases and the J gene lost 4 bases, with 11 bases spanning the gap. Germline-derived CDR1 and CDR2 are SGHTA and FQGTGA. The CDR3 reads CASSLDFSGTEAFF. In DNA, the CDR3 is TGTGCCAGCAGCTTAGACTTTTCGGGCACTGAAGCTTTCTTT.

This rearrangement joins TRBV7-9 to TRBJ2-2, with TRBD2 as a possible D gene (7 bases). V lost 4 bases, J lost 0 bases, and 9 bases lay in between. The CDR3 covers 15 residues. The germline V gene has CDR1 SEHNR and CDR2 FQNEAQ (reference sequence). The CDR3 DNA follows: TGTGCCAGCAGCTGGGGGGGCACGAACACCGGGGAGCTGTTTTTT. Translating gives CASSWGGTNTGELFF.

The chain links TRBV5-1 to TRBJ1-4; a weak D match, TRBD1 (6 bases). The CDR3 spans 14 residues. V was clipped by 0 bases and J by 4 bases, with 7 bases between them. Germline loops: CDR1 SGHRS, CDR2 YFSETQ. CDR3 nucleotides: TGCGCCAGCAGCTTGGACAGGGTTAATGAAAAACTGTTTTTT. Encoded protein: CASSLDRVNEKLFF.

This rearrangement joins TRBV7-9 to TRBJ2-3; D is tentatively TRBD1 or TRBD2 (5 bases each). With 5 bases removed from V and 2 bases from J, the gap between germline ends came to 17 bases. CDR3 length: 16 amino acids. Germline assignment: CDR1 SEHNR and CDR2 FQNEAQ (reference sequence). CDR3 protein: CASSPDSSGTTDTQYF. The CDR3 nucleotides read TGTGCCAGCAGCCCTGACAGTTCTGGGACCACAGATACGCAGTATTTT. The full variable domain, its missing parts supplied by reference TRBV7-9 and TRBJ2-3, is DTGVSQNPRHKITKRGQNVTFRCDPISEHNRLYWYRQTLGQGPEFLTYFQNEAQLEKSRLLSDRFSAERPKGSFSTLEIQRTEQGDSAMYLCASSPDSSGTTDTQYFGPGTRLTVL.

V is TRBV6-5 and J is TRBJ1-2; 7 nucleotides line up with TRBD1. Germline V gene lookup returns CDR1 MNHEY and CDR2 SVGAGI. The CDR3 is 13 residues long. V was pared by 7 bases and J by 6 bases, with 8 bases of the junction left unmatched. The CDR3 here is CASNEPGTDGYTF. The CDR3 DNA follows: TGTGCCAGCAATGAACCCGGGACAGATGGCTACACCTTC.